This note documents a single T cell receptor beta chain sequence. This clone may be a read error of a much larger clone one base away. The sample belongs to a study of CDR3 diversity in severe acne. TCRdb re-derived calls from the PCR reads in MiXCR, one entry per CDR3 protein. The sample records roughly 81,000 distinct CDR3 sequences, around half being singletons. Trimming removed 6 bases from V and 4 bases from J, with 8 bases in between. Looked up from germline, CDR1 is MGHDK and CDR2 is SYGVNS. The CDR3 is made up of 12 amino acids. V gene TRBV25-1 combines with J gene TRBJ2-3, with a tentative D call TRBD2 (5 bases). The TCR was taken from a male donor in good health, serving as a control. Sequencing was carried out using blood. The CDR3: CASRLGADTQYF. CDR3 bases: TGTGCCAGCAGACTAGGCGCAGATACGCAGTATTTT.